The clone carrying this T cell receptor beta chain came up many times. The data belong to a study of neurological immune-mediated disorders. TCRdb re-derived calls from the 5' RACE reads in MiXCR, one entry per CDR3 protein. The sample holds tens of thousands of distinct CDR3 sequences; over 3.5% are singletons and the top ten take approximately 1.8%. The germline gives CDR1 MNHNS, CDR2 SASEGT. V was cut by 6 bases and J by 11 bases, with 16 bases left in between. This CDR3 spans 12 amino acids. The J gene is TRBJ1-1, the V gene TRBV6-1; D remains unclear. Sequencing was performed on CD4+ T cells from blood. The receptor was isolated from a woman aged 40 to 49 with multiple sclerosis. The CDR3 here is CASRDRTSEAFF. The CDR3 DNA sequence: TGTGCCAGCAGGGACCGAACCTCGGAGGCTTTCTTT.